This T cell receptor (beta chain) was profiled in a study of beta chain features in type 1 diabetes. Comment on this clone: Its antigen is not identified.

The whole isolated RNA underwent reverse transcription, so sequencing captured expressed TCRB transcripts. Here immunoSEQ multiplex PCR was the method, and the copy in TCRdb shows in-frame clones only, minus some. The sample consists of just under 150,000 clones, around 9.3% of them appearing once. Per the germline V gene, CDR1 is SGDLS and CDR2 is YYNGEE. Unmatched junction bases numbered 8, after V lost 4 bases and J lost 6 bases. CDR3 length: 15 residues. Study-level findings and limits: Cells that show high TCR expression could be over-represented by cDNA sequencing. Unsettled here was the matter of whether HLA type influences TCRB rearrangement. A potential PCR bias toward shorter templates would be equal in patient and control samples.

Sequences were obtained from naive CD4+ T cells from blood. The receptor was derived from a young man in good health. The chain combines TRBV9 with TRBJ1-5; 9 bases line up with TRBD1. The CDR3 DNA reads TGTGCCAGCAGCCCCACAGGGGGCCGAGTTCAGCCCCAGCATTTT. Translation gives CASSPTGGRVQPQHF.